This entry lists 30 T cell receptor beta chains sequenced from one sample in a study of cytomegalovirus exposure and HLA in healthy donors. Primers included in the PCR were 60 Vbeta and 13 Jbeta primers. Sequenced by immunoSEQ multiplex PCR; TCRdb stores in-frame clones only, minus some. The sample carries 200,000 or so clones, around 80% recorded once. Sequenced sample: PBMCs. The receptors here all came from a man between 50 and 59 years old in good health and CMV-seronegative.

The V gene is TRBV6-5, the J gene TRBJ1-1; D is unresolved. This CDR3 contains 11 residues. Trimming pared 7 bases from V and 6 bases from J, leaving 9 bases between. Germline V lookup: CDR1 MNHEY, CDR2 SVGAGI. The CDR3: CASTGGAEAFF. CDR3 bases: TGTGCCAGCACCGGCGGGGCTGAAGCTTTCTTT.

This clone was detected a few times. The chain carries TRBV27 and TRBJ1-6, with 9 bases that match TRBD1. The trim removed 8 bases at V and 3 bases at J, leaving 8 bases unmatched. Germline-derived CDR1 and CDR2 are MNHEY and SMNVEV (reference sequence). The CDR3 runs 16 residues. As DNA, the CDR3 is TGTGCCAGCCTTCCCGGGACAGGGAGCTATAATTCACCCCTCCACTTT. This encodes CASLPGTGSYNSPLHF.

There are a few counts of this clone. The chain links TRBV10-3 to TRBJ2-3; the D gene is possibly TRBD2 (5 bases). This CDR3 region has 14 residues. V was shortened by 6 bases and J by 2 bases, with 12 bases between the two germline ends. CDR1 ENHRY and CDR2 SYGVKD come from the germline V gene. The chain's CDR3 is CAIRDSPNTDTQYF. The CDR3 nucleotides read TGTGCCATCAGGGACTCGCCGAACACAGATACGCAGTATTTT.

The chain recombines TRBV5-1 with TRBJ2-5; TRBD2 agrees at 9 bases. V was clipped by 7 bases and J by 3 bases; unmatched bases: 7. Germline V CDR1 and CDR2: SGHRS, YFSETQ. The CDR3 covers 14 residues. The DNA of the CDR3 is TGCGCCAGCGCCCGGGCGGGAGGGGAAGAGACCCAGTACTTC. It encodes CASARAGGEETQYF.

DNA of the CDR3: TGTGCCAGCAGCTTGGAGGGGGTCCGGAACACTGAAGCTTTCTTT. Translated: CASSLEGVRNTEAFF. The chain is built from TRBV5-4 and TRBJ1-1; the D gene is possibly TRBD1 (6 bases). This CDR3 has 15 residues. Deletions cut 0 bases from V and 1 base from J, with 10 bases between. CDR1 and CDR2 from the germline V gene are SGHNT and YYREEE (reference sequence).

V and J are TRBV7-3 and TRBJ1-5, with D uncertain. The CDR3 is made up of 13 amino acids. V lost 5 bases and J 6 bases, leaving 11 bases between the germline ends. Germline V lookup: CDR1 SGHTA, CDR2 FQGTGA. The CDR3 nucleotides read TGTGCCAGCAGCACCGCAGGTGGTCAGCCCCAGCATTTT. It translates to CASSTAGGQPQHF.

This clone was counted only a few times. V is TRBV27 and J is TRBJ2-3; D is perhaps TRBD2 (6 bases). V lost 1 base and J 1 base, leaving 12 bases between the germline ends. The CDR3 runs 16 residues. The V gene's germline CDR1 is MNHEY and CDR2 SMNVEV (reference sequence). The CDR3 spells CASSLYRLGRTDTQYF. The CDR3 nucleotides are TGTGCCAGCAGTTTATATCGACTAGGACGCACAGATACGCAGTATTTT.

The V gene is TRBV7-8, the J gene TRBJ2-1; TRBD2 agrees at 12 bases. V dropped 1 base and J dropped 4; count of bases not matched to a gene: 17. CDR1 SGHVS and CDR2 FQNEAQ come from the germline V gene. The CDR3 has 21 residues. CDR3 protein: CASSLGTTSGSIGERYNEQFF. The CDR3 DNA reads as TGTGCCAGCAGCTTAGGAACGACTAGCGGGAGTATTGGGGAACGGTACAATGAGCAGTTCTTC.

The chain couples TRBV6-5 to TRBJ1-1; D is undetermined. CDR1 and CDR2 (germline): MNHEY, SVGAGI. The CDR3 loop spans 15 amino acids. Trimming took 0 bases from V and 6 from J, leaving 14 bases between them. The CDR3 loop is CASSYSPPEEAEAFF. As DNA, the CDR3 is TGTGCCAGCAGTTACTCCCCCCCCGAGGAAGCTGAAGCTTTCTTT.

V usage is TRBV7-6 and J usage is TRBJ2-7; tentatively, D is TRBD2 (9 bases). The length of the CDR3 is 19 residues. The V gene's germline CDR1 is SGHVS and CDR2 FNYEAQ. V lost 4 bases and J 3 bases, leaving 28 bases between the germline ends. The CDR3, as DNA: TGTGCCAGCAGCTCCGCGGACAGGGTGGTTCGTAGCGGGAGCTACGAGCAGTACTTC. Its translation is CASSSADRVVRSGSYEQYF.

The chain recombines TRBV7-9 with TRBJ2-3; 9 bases match TRBD2. CDR3 length equals 16 residues. Germline assignment: CDR1 SEHNR and CDR2 FQNEAQ (reference sequence). Germline trimming cut 5 bases from V and 1 base from J; bases unmatched to any gene: 7. The CDR3 DNA reads TGTGCCAGCAGCCCGCGGGGGGGCGGGGGCACAGATACGCAGTATTTT. It codes for CASSPRGGGGTDTQYF.

This chain links TRBV19 with TRBJ2-3; D gene ambiguous. With 6 bases removed from V and 7 bases from J, the gap between germline ends came to 17 bases. CDR3 length: 14 amino acids. Germline V gene sequence: CDR1 LNHDA, CDR2 SQIVND (reference sequence). Here the CDR3 reads CASRSWAAINTQYF. CDR3 nucleotide sequence: TGTGCCAGTAGATCATGGGCCGCAATAAATACGCAGTATTTT.

The chain links TRBV7-2 to TRBJ2-5, with a weak D call TRBD2 (6 bases). Germline V gene sequence: CDR1 SGHTA, CDR2 FQGNSA. Deletions cut 1 base from V and 2 bases from J, with 14 bases between. CDR3 size: 16 residues. CDR3 DNA: TGTGCCAGCAGCTTAGGCCCTAGCGTAGGTCAAGAGACCCAGTACTTC. Translated, it gives CASSLGPSVGQETQYF.

The V gene is TRBV7-6, the J gene TRBJ2-3; D gene uncertain. With 2 bases removed from V and 4 bases from J, the gap between germline ends came to 4 bases. The CDR3 loop spans 12 amino acids. Germline V CDR1 and CDR2: SGHVS, FNYEAQ. The CDR3 bases are TGTGCCAGCAGCTTACTAGCAGATACGCAGTATTTT. The encoded protein is CASSLLADTQYF.

The V call is TRBV2, the J call TRBJ2-2; D is possibly TRBD1 (6 bases). Germline lookup yields CDR1 SNHLY and CDR2 FYNNEI. Deletions cut 7 bases from V and 5 bases from J, with 20 bases between. The CDR3 totals 16 residues. The CDR3 reads CASTSGDTLGTGELFF. CDR3 DNA: TGTGCCAGCACGTCCGGGGACACCCTTGGGACCGGGGAGCTGTTTTTT.

There are a few counts of this clone. V is TRBV6-4 and J is TRBJ2-6; D is unclear. V lost 3 bases and J lost 4, with 7 bases in between. CDR1 and CDR2 (germline): MRHNA, SNTAGT. The CDR3 runs to 14 residues. The CDR3 here is CASSEGAGANVLTF. In DNA form, the CDR3 reads TGTGCCAGCAGTGAGGGCGCCGGGGCCAACGTCCTGACTTTC.

This chain connects TRBV5-1 to TRBJ2-7; 9 nucleotides align to TRBD1. The CDR3 has 19 amino acids. V shed 1 base and J 0 bases; nucleotides not matched to a gene: 14. The germline CDR1 and CDR2 sequences are SGHRS and YFSETQ. The CDR3 region has the DNA TGCGCCAGCAGCTTGAGGAGAACAGGGACAGGGAGAAGCTCCTACGAGCAGTACTTC. Translation gives CASSLRRTGTGRSSYEQYF. The entire variable domain, with the rest obtained from reference TRBV5-1 and TRBJ2-7, is as follows: KAGVTQTPRYLIKTRGQQVTLSCSPISGHRSVSWYQQTPGQGLQFLFEYFSETQRNKGNFPGRFSGRQFSNSRSEMNVSTLELGDSALYLCASSLRRTGTGRSSYEQYFGPGTRLTVT.

The V call is TRBV19, the J call TRBJ2-3; 9 nucleotides line up with TRBD2. After removal of 6 bases from V and 1 base from J, the junction contained 8 bases not matched to a gene. Germline assignment: CDR1 LNHDA and CDR2 SQIVND (reference sequence). CDR3 length: 16 amino acids. CDR3 loop: CASSSARTSGTDTQYF. In DNA form, the CDR3 reads TGTGCCAGTAGCTCCGCCCGGACTAGCGGCACAGATACGCAGTATTTT.

In its sample, this clone was seen a few times. As DNA, the CDR3 is TGTGCCAGCGTCGGGACAGCTACTGAAGCTTTCTTT. Its translation is CASVGTATEAFF. V usage is TRBV7-9 and J usage is TRBJ1-1, with 7 bases lining up with TRBD1. Germline loops: CDR1 SEHNR, CDR2 FQNEAQ (reference sequence). Trimming at V came to 8 bases and at J to 5 bases, leaving 5 bases not matched to a gene. The CDR3 consists of 12 residues.

The V and J genes are TRBV5-4 and TRBJ2-5, with 7 bases lining up with TRBD2. The CDR3 has 16 residues. Germline V gene sequence: CDR1 SGHNT, CDR2 YYREEE (reference sequence). Trimming removed 0 bases from V and 5 bases from J; junction bases left unmatched: 10. The CDR3 bases are TGTGCCAGCAGCTTGGGAGCGGGAACAGGTCGGGAGACCCAGTACTTC. This sequence encodes CASSLGAGTGRETQYF.

The CDR3 region has the DNA TGTGCCAGCAGTTCAACAGGGGCTTGGGTCCGGGAGCAGTACTTC. Translation: CASSSTGAWVREQYF. J is TRBJ2-7 and V is TRBV6-5, with 7 bases aligning to TRBD1. Trimming at V came to 4 bases and at J to 7 bases, leaving 13 bases not matched to a gene. Germline V CDR1 and CDR2: MNHEY, SVGAGI. This CDR3 has 15 residues.

The chain combines TRBV5-6 with TRBJ2-7, with D possibly TRBD2 on 6 matching bases. V was trimmed by 3 bases and J by 5 bases, leaving 6 bases between them. CDR1 SGHDT and CDR2 YYEEEE come from the germline V gene. The CDR3 is made up of 11 amino acids. CDR3 bases: TGTGCCAGCAGCTGGAGGGACGAGCAGTACTTC. This gives the protein CASSWRDEQYF.

This rearrangement joins TRBV5-8 to TRBJ2-2, with 10 positions matching TRBD2. The germline V gene encodes CDR1 SGHTS and CDR2 YDEGEE. V shed 0 bases and J 1 base; nucleotides not matched to a gene: 6. The CDR3 loop spans 18 amino acids. CDR3 loop: CASSLGFLAGVNTGELFF. The CDR3 region has the DNA TGTGCCAGCAGCTTGGGTTTTCTAGCGGGAGTGAACACCGGGGAGCTGTTTTTT.

As regards this clone: Germline is not matched at one junction end, which may reflect a read error. The chain combines TRBV7-2 with TRBJ2-2; D might be TRBD2 (6 bases). CDR1 is SGHTA and CDR2 is FQGNSA in the germline V gene. The CDR3 runs to 15 residues. The CDR3 sequence is CASSLGGLTTRELFF. CDR3 DNA sequence: TGTGCCAGCAGCCTTGGGGGACTCACCACCAGGGAGCTGTTTTTT.

This clone occurred a few times. The genes are TRBV28 and TRBJ1-2; 12 nucleotides agree with TRBD1. Germline V CDR1 and CDR2: MDHEN, SYDVKM. The CDR3 sequence is 17 residues long. Trimming took 3 bases from V and 4 from J; bases not matched to a gene: 9. The DNA for the CDR3 is TGTGCCAGCAGTTTCACCGGGACAGGGGGCGGGAGCTATGGCTACACCTTC. This gives the protein CASSFTGTGGGSYGYTF.

This clone turned up a few times. This chain uses TRBV6-4 with TRBJ1-2; 7 nucleotides agree with TRBD1. The CDR3 covers 15 residues. Germline CDR1 is MRHNA and CDR2 is SNTAGT. V lost 4 bases and J lost 7; bases outside the gene matches: 12. Written as DNA, the CDR3 is TGTGCCAGCAGTGGGGAAACAGGGGCAAAAGGTGGCTACACCTTC. Translated: CASSGETGAKGGYTF.

This chain links TRBV7-9 with TRBJ2-1, with a possible D match to TRBD1 (6 bases). Trimming shortened V by 8 bases and J by 6 bases, and 11 bases separated the two germline ends. Germline CDR1 and CDR2: SEHNR and FQNEAQ (reference sequence). The CDR3 is 12 residues long. This CDR3 reads CASGRGSNEQFF. CDR3 coding DNA: TGTGCCAGCGGCAGGGGTTCCAATGAGCAGTTCTTC.

This clone was picked up a small number of times. V gene TRBV10-1 combines with J gene TRBJ2-7; 9 bases map to TRBD1. Germline V CDR1 and CDR2: WNHNN, SYGVQD (reference sequence). This CDR3 spans 15 amino acids. Trimming at V came to 2 bases and at J to 0 bases, leaving 2 bases not matched to a gene. The CDR3 here is CASSEPGQGSYEQYF. The CDR3 bases are TGCGCCAGCAGTGAGCCGGGACAGGGCTCCTACGAGCAGTACTTC.

The rearrangement joins TRBV18 to TRBJ1-1, with 7 nucleotides matching TRBD1. The CDR3 runs to 18 residues. The V segment lost 4 bases and the J segment 5 bases; nucleotides outside the gene matches: 19. Germline V gene sequence: CDR1 KGHSH, CDR2 LQKENI. CDR3 nucleotide sequence: TGTGCCAGCTCACTCCTTCGACAGGGTCCACGAGTAGAAACTGAAGCTTTCTTT. Its translation is CASSLLRQGPRVETEAFF.

In DNA form, the CDR3 reads TGTGCCAGTAGTAAGGGACTTAGGGATACGCAGTATTTT. It encodes CASSKGLRDTQYF. The V gene is TRBV19, the J gene TRBJ2-3, with a possible D match to TRBD2 (6 bases). The CDR3 is 13 amino acids. Germline assignment: CDR1 LNHDA and CDR2 SQIVND (reference sequence). V lost 4 bases, J lost 6 bases, and 11 bases lay in between.